The 32 T cell receptor beta chains given below trace back to one sample, sequenced in a study of T cells in Graves' hyperthyroidism and ophthalmopathy. What was amplified from RNA transcripts were TCR beta CDR3 regions. During a first-round RT-PCR of the TCR CDR3, the HTBI primer set was used. TCRdb analysed the multiplex PCR reads with MiXCR anew, one entry per CDR3 protein. Of around 420,000 distinct CDR3 sequences listed, approximately 14% are singletons. Material: blood. All receptors derive from a woman aged 18-29 years with Graves' hyperthyroidism.

This clonotype was detected many times. The chain joins TRBV7-3 to TRBJ2-3; 8 bases line up with TRBD2. V trimming: 1 base; J trimming: 2 bases; junction bases outside the gene matches: 5. The CDR3 runs 16 residues. Looked up from germline, CDR1 is SGHTA and CDR2 is FQGTGA. CDR3 sequence reads: CASSLNSGNPTDTQYF. The CDR3 DNA is TGTGCCAGCAGCTTAAATAGCGGGAACCCCACAGATACGCAGTATTTT.

This clonotype was counted a few times. This chain joins TRBV28 and TRBJ2-1, with D perhaps TRBD2 (6 bases). The CDR3 totals 16 residues. From germline, CDR1 is MDHEN and CDR2 SYDVKM. With 5 bases removed from V and 10 bases from J, the gap between germline ends came to 24 bases. The CDR3 sequence is CASSGDWPQARYEQFF. The DNA of the CDR3 is TGTGCCAGCAGTGGGGACTGGCCCCAAGCTCGGTACGAGCAGTTCTTC.

This clonotype has only one observation. A clone one base away is much larger, so this may be a read error. V usage is TRBV20-1 and J usage is TRBJ2-3; tentatively, D is TRBD2 (5 bases). The CDR3 sequence is 12 residues long. CDR1 is DFQATT and CDR2 is SNEGSKA in the germline V gene (reference sequence). Trimming removed 7 bases at V and 5 bases at J, with 13 bases between. The CDR3 region is CSVTTRIDTQYF. In nucleotides, the CDR3 is TGCAGTGTGACTACCCGCATAGATACGCAGTATTTT.

This clonotype was counted at least ten times. The chain uses TRBV20-1 and TRBJ1-2; a possible D gene is TRBD1 (5 bases). CDR1 is DFQATT, CDR2 SNEGSKA, per germline (reference sequence). V was clipped by 0 bases and J by 4 bases, with 18 bases between them. This CDR3 has 16 amino acids. As DNA, the CDR3 is TGCAGTGCTAGAGATCCCTTCGGGACGGGATTCTATGGCTACACCTTC. This codes for CSARDPFGTGFYGYTF.

On this clonotype: A much more abundant neighbour one base away suggests this may be a read error. This sequence joins TRBV12-3 or TRBV12-4 and TRBJ1-2, with no clear D. The CDR3 totals 15 residues. The CDR3 loop reads CASSLGLGINYGHTF. The CDR3 DNA is TGTGCCAGCAGTTTAGGGCTGGGGATTAACTATGGCCACACCTTC.

The chain recombines TRBV28 with TRBJ2-1, with 10 positions matching TRBD2. This CDR3 spans 18 amino acids. CDR1 MDHEN and CDR2 SYDVKM come from the germline V gene. Trimming at V came to 3 bases and at J to 6 bases, leaving 14 bases not matched to a gene. The CDR3 nucleotides are TGTGCCAGCAGTTTGGGGGAGGTAGCGGGAGGCTCGGGCAATGAGCAGTTCTTC. Residues: CASSLGEVAGGSGNEQFF.

This clonotype was counted many times. The genes are TRBV6-6 and TRBJ1-2, with a possible D match to TRBD1 (6 bases). CDR3 size: 17 residues. Trimming left V 0 bases short and J 4 bases short, with 18 bases between. The V gene's germline CDR1 is MNHNY and CDR2 SVGAGI (reference sequence). Here the CDR3 reads CASSYSRGTPRSYGYTF. CDR3 bases: TGTGCCAGCAGTTACTCGAGGGGGACACCCAGGAGCTATGGCTACACCTTC.

The chain combines TRBV5-5 with TRBJ2-1, with TRBD2 matching 10 bases. Looked up from germline, CDR1 is SGHKS and CDR2 is YYEKEE (reference sequence). With 0 bases clipped from V and 5 bases from J, the junction kept 5 bases outside the gene matches. The CDR3 covers 16 residues. In nucleotides, the CDR3 is TGTGCCAGCAGCTTGGGATTTCTAGCGGGAGACAATGAGCAGTTCTTC. Its protein product is CASSLGFLAGDNEQFF.

There are many counts of this clonotype. The gene calls are TRBV9 and TRBJ1-5; D perhaps matches TRBD1 (5 bases). Germline V gene sequence: CDR1 SGDLS, CDR2 YYNGEE. V was clipped by 0 bases and J by 2 bases, with 9 bases between them. This CDR3 spans 15 amino acids. Here the CDR3 reads CASSVDGRGNQPQHF. The CDR3 coding sequence is TGTGCCAGCAGCGTAGATGGCAGGGGCAATCAGCCCCAGCATTTT.

This clonotype was detected many times. The rearrangement uses TRBV13 and TRBJ2-3; 7 nucleotides line up with TRBD2. Germline V lookup: CDR1 PRHDT, CDR2 FYEKMQ (reference sequence). The CDR3 totals 17 residues. V was pared by 2 bases and J by 2 bases, with 10 bases of the junction left unmatched. Here the CDR3 DNA reads TGTGCCAGCAGCTTACTGTTCAGCGGGGACCCCACAGATACGCAGTATTTT. It encodes CASSLLFSGDPTDTQYF.

This clonotype was recorded a few times. The gene calls are TRBV11-2 and TRBJ1-5; tentatively, D is TRBD1 (5 bases). The germline V gene has CDR1 SGHAT and CDR2 FQNNGV. The CDR3 runs to 14 residues. V dropped 4 bases and J dropped 2 bases, with 9 bases sitting between them. CDR3 protein: CASSWGYGNQPQHF. CDR3 DNA: TGTGCCAGCAGCTGGGGGTATGGCAATCAGCCCCAGCATTTT.

This clonotype was counted ten times or more. CDR3 sequence (DNA): TGCAGTGCTAGAGCACTAGCGGGAGGGTTGGAGACCCAGTACTTC. It yields the protein CSARALAGGLETQYF. V and J are TRBV20-1 and TRBJ2-5; 13 bases are a match to TRBD2. Germline values: CDR1 DFQATT, CDR2 SNEGSKA (reference sequence). The CDR3 spans 15 residues. With 1 base clipped from V and 5 bases from J, the junction kept 4 bases outside the gene matches.

On this clonotype itself: A single base separates this from a much larger clone, so it may be a read error. The CDR3 loop reads CAWSAEGAGGWNEQLF. The CDR3 DNA follows: TGTGCCTGGAGTGCTGAAGGGGCAGGGGGCTGGAATGAGCAGCTCTTC. The V gene is TRBV30, the J gene TRBJ2-1; the match to TRBD1 covers 8 bases. This CDR3 region has 16 residues. In germline, CDR1 is GTSNPN, CDR2 SVGIG (reference sequence).

This clonotype has a count of ten or more. V usage is TRBV6-2 or TRBV6-3 and J usage is TRBJ2-3; D gene ambiguous. Germline V gives CDR1 MNHEY, CDR2 SVGEGT. The CDR3 runs 14 residues. V was cut by 4 bases and J by 5 bases, with 13 bases left in between. Written as DNA, the CDR3 is TGTGCCAGCAGTTGGGCGACTGGGGTAGATACGCAGTATTTT. It specifies CASSWATGVDTQYF.

This clonotype was observed a few times. The genes are TRBV27 and TRBJ2-7; 9 bases agree with TRBD2. The CDR3 is made up of 16 amino acids. V lost 4 bases to trimming and J lost 3 bases; unmatched junction nucleotides: 10. Per the germline V gene, CDR1 is MNHEY and CDR2 is SMNVEV (reference sequence). The CDR3 DNA follows: TGTGCCAGCAGTTCCCCGGGGTCTAGCGGGATCTACGAGCAGTACTTC. Protein sequence: CASSSPGSSGIYEQYF.

A word on this clonotype: The CDR3 ends on some other residue instead of the conserved phenylalanine or tryptophan, so this is likely a read error. The CDR3 is CSVEDRGPADGYTL. The CDR3 DNA reads TGCAGCGTTGAAGATCGGGGCCCAGCAGATGGCTACACCCTC. The chain combines TRBV29-1 with TRBJ1-2; possible D gene TRBD1, 5 bases. V was shortened by 0 bases and J by 6 bases, with 14 bases between the two germline ends. This CDR3 is built from 14 residues. Germline values: CDR1 SQVTM, CDR2 ANQGSEA.

This clonotype was picked up many times. V gene TRBV28 combines with J gene TRBJ2-7; D perhaps matches TRBD2 (5 bases). Trimming removed 7 bases at V and 2 bases at J, with 15 bases between. The CDR3 is 14 residues long. Looked up from germline, CDR1 is MDHEN and CDR2 is SYDVKM. For the CDR3, the DNA is TGTGCCAGCAAATCCCCAGCGGAAACCTACGAGCAGTACTTC. It codes for CASKSPAETYEQYF. The variable domain in full, with the rest retrieved from reference TRBV28 and TRBJ2-7, is DVKVTQSSRYLVKRTGEKVFLECVQDMDHENMFWYRQDPGLGLRLIYFSYDVKMKEKGDIPEGYSVSREKKERFSLILESASTNQTSMYLCASKSPAETYEQYFGPGTRLTVT.

On this clonotype itself: This may arise from a read error, as a much more abundant clone is one base away. The genes are TRBV28 and TRBJ2-1, with TRBD2 matching 9 bases. Germline V gene lookup returns CDR1 MDHEN and CDR2 SYDVKM. This CDR3 has 14 residues. The CDR3 sequence: CTSREGGRAVEQFF. The CDR3 coding sequence is TGTACCAGCAGAGAAGGCGGGAGGGCGGTTGAGCAGTTCTTC.

In its sample, this clonotype was seen many times. V gene TRBV6-1 combines with J gene TRBJ2-1; 9 nucleotides align to TRBD2. The CDR3 has 14 residues. Unmatched junction bases numbered 5, after V lost 5 bases and J lost 6 bases. The germline CDR1 and CDR2 sequences are MNHNS and SASEGT. Here the CDR3 DNA reads TGTGCCAGCAGTTTGCGGGAGGGCCCCAATGAGCAGTTCTTC. It is translated as CASSLREGPNEQFF.

For the CDR3, the DNA is TGTGCCAGCAGCCTTACCGGCGTGGGAGAGCAGTTCTTC. It specifies CASSLTGVGEQFF. The V gene is TRBV7-6, the J gene TRBJ2-1, with no clear D. This CDR3 is built from 13 residues. Germline V gene sequence: CDR1 SGHVS, CDR2 FNYEAQ. V was pared by 5 bases and J by 10 bases, with 15 bases between. The variable domain in full, completed from reference TRBV7-6 and TRBJ2-1, reads GAGVSQSPRYKVTKRGQDVALRCDPISGHVSLYWYRQALGQGPEFLTYFNYEAQQDKSGLPNDRFSAERPEGSISTLTIQRTEQRDSAMYRCASSLTGVGEQFFGPGTRLTVL.

The chain is built from TRBV29-1 and TRBJ1-4; D is unresolved. The CDR3 is 12 amino acids. In germline, CDR1 is SQVTM, CDR2 ANQGSEA. Trimming removed 4 bases from V and 10 bases from J, with 13 bases in between. DNA for the CDR3: TGCAGCGTTGGGGAGCCCGGAGGAAAACTGTTTTTT. As protein: CSVGEPGGKLFF.

The J gene is TRBJ1-5, the V gene TRBV19, with D possibly matching TRBD1 (6 bases). Trimming stripped 5 bases from V and 1 base from J, with 9 bases between. This CDR3 region has 14 residues. Germline CDR1 is LNHDA and CDR2 is SQIVND (reference sequence). The CDR3 sequence: CASSVQGSNQPQHF. The CDR3 bases are TGTGCCAGTAGTGTACAGGGAAGCAATCAGCCCCAGCATTTT.

This clonotype was seen a few times. The V and J genes are TRBV5-1 and TRBJ1-2; D is unclear. V was trimmed by 4 bases and J by 4 bases, leaving 17 bases between them. In germline, CDR1 is SGHRS, CDR2 YFSETQ. The length of the CDR3 is 15 residues. CDR3 loop: CASSTTETDVYGYTF. The CDR3 nucleotides read TGCGCCAGCAGCACAACAGAAACAGACGTCTATGGCTACACCTTC.

The V call is TRBV6-1, the J call TRBJ2-7, with D unclear. The CDR3 is 13 amino acids. Germline V gives CDR1 MNHNS, CDR2 SASEGT. V lost 7 bases and J lost 0, with 10 bases in between. CDR3 residues: CASTPAVSYEQYF. The CDR3 coding sequence is TGTGCCAGCACCCCCGCGGTCTCCTACGAGCAGTACTTC.

To note about this clonotype: A much larger clone lies one base from this, so it may be a read error. V is TRBV16 and J is TRBJ1-1; 7 bases are a match to TRBD1. Germline CDR1 reads KGHSY; CDR2 reads FQNENV. This CDR3 has 14 residues. CDR3 DNA sequence: TGTGTCAGCAGCGCACAGGGGCCCTTTCTTGAAGCTTTCTTT. This translates into CVSSAQGPFLEAFF. Filled out from reference TRBV16 and TRBJ1-1, the complete variable domain reads GEEVAQTPKHLVRGEGQKAKLYCAPIKGHSYVFWYQQVLKNEFKFLISFQNENVFDETGMPKERFSAKCLPNSPCSLEIQATKLEDSAVYFCVSSAQGPFLEAFFGQGTRLTVV.

This clonotype was seen a few times. The gene calls are TRBV28 and TRBJ1-4; D not certain. The CDR3 extends over 18 amino acids. The V and J ends lost 3 bases and 0 bases respectively, with 17 bases between them. Germline V CDR1 and CDR2: MDHEN, SYDVKM. CDR3: CASSFGPRLTATNEKLFF. CDR3 bases: TGTGCCAGCAGTTTCGGGCCCCGACTGACGGCAACTAATGAAAAACTGTTTTTT.

The chain uses TRBV10-3 and TRBJ2-1; 8 nucleotides match TRBD2. The trim removed 4 bases at V and 6 bases at J, leaving 2 bases unmatched. Germline values: CDR1 ENHRY, CDR2 SYGVKD. The CDR3 runs 13 residues. The chain's CDR3 is CAISGGLVNEQFF. In DNA, the CDR3 is TGTGCCATCAGTGGGGGACTAGTCAATGAGCAGTTCTTC.

In this sample, this clonotype turned up many times. The chain joins TRBV2 to TRBJ1-1, with D unclear. Germline CDR1 and CDR2: SNHLY and FYNNEI. V lost 7 bases and J lost 1, with 10 bases in between. The CDR3 is made up of 13 amino acids. The CDR3 spells CASTFGENTEAFF. CDR3 DNA sequence: TGTGCCAGCACTTTCGGGGAGAACACTGAAGCTTTCTTT.

CDR3 residues: CASSGRDTYPSYNEQFF. DNA for the CDR3: TGTGCCAGCAGCGGACGGGACACCTATCCATCATACAATGAGCAGTTCTTC. The V and J genes are TRBV6-2 or TRBV6-3 and TRBJ2-1; a possible D gene is TRBD1 (6 bases). With 6 bases removed from V and 4 bases from J, the gap between germline ends came to 22 bases. This CDR3 has 17 amino acids. Per germline, CDR1 MNHEY and CDR2 SVGEGT.

In the case of this clonotype: This may be a read error, as it is one base from a much larger clone. The chain carries TRBV7-8 and TRBJ2-3, with D perhaps matching TRBD1 (6 bases). The V end lost 7 bases, the J end lost 3 bases, and 23 bases lay between the germline ends. CDR3 length equals 17 residues. Germline loops: CDR1 SGHVS, CDR2 FQNEAQ. CDR3 sequence reads: CASTTGAQGSWTDTQYF. Written as DNA, the CDR3 is TGTGCCAGCACCACCGGGGCTCAGGGGTCTTGGACAGATACGCAGTATTTT.

This clonotype was counted at least ten times. The V gene is TRBV6-1, the J gene TRBJ2-5; 11 positions agree with TRBD2. Germline V gene data show CDR1 as MNHNS and CDR2 as SASEGT. The ends lost 7 bases at V and 9 bases at J; junction bases unmatched: 22. The CDR3 has 18 amino acids. CDR3 loop: CASTWPSGRPPTGVAQYF. CDR3 DNA sequence: TGTGCCAGCACCTGGCCTAGCGGGAGGCCCCCCACCGGGGTGGCCCAGTACTTC.

The chain couples TRBV10-2 to TRBJ2-7; D possibly corresponds to TRBD1 (7 bases). V was cut by 6 bases and J by 0 bases, with 18 bases left in between. Germline V CDR1 and CDR2: WSHSY, SAAADI. The CDR3 covers 16 residues. Here the CDR3 reads CASRKTGDSLSYEQYF. CDR3 in DNA: TGCGCCAGCAGGAAAACAGGGGACTCCCTCTCCTACGAGCAGTACTTC.